This T cell receptor (beta chain) appears in the sequencing data of a study of CD4 and CD8 cells across lung adenocarcinoma regions. MiXCR, applied by TCRdb to the PCR reads, yields one record per CDR3 protein. The sample holds over 10,000 distinct CDR3 sequences, under 75% seen once. Donors had localized lung adenocarcinoma, a non-small cell lung cancer. The CDR3 has 15 amino acids. V lost 6 bases, J lost 6 bases, and 18 bases lay in between. CDR1 and CDR2 from the germline V gene are MNHNS and SASEGT. This TCR was recovered from a female donor with lung adenocarcinoma. The CD4 and CD8 labels of this study may be unreliable. Sequenced sample: CD8+ T cells from the margin of a lung tumor. The gene calls are TRBV6-1 and TRBJ2-1; D may be TRBD2 (5 bases). Here the CDR3 reads CASRPEGTQFNEQFF. The CDR3 DNA sequence: TGTGCCAGCAGACCCGAGGGCACACAATTCAATGAGCAGTTCTTC.